The 20 T cell receptor beta chains below come from one sample, sequenced in a study of graft-versus-host responses after intestinal transplantation. These TCRs are of unknown antigen specificity. Assay: immunoSEQ multiplex PCR; the TCRdb copy retains only in-frame clones and omits some. The sample lists fewer than 85,000 clones; about 80% were seen once. The material sequenced was unstimulated CD4+ T cells sorted from spleen or lymph node cells, taken before transplant. All receptors come from a human donor who was the organ donor for an intestinal transplant.

The chain is built from TRBV19 and TRBJ1-2; 7 nucleotides align to TRBD1. The germline V gene encodes CDR1 LNHDA and CDR2 SQIVND (reference sequence). There are 13 residues in the CDR3. V trimming: 5 bases; J trimming: 2 bases; junction bases outside the gene matches: 2. The DNA of the CDR3 is TGTGCCAGTAGTGAGACAGGGAACTATGGCTACACCTTC. It yields the protein CASSETGNYGYTF.

The J gene is TRBJ2-7, the V gene TRBV11-3; weak D call: TRBD1 (5 bases). There are 12 residues in the CDR3. Germline V gene data show CDR1 as SGHNT and CDR2 as YENEEA. The V gene lost 5 bases and the J gene lost 3 bases, with 8 bases spanning the gap. The CDR3 region has the DNA TGTGCCAGCAGCCTGACAGTCTACGAGCAGTACGTC. Encoded protein: CASSLTVYEQYV.

The chain employs TRBV5-1 and TRBJ1-2, with D uncertain. Per germline, CDR1 SGHRS and CDR2 YFSETQ. Trimming cost V 6 bases and J 2 bases, with 11 bases left between them. The CDR3 runs to 13 residues. The CDR3 DNA reads TGCGCCAGCACCAAAGACTGGAACTATGGCTACACCTTC. Translating gives CASTKDWNYGYTF.

V is TRBV7-2 and J is TRBJ1-3, with unresolved D. The germline CDR1 and CDR2 sequences are SGHTA and FQGNSA. Trimming removed 1 base from V and 3 bases from J, with 4 bases in between. This CDR3 has 13 amino acids. CDR3 in amino acids: CASSLGGGNTIYF. CDR3 DNA sequence: TGTGCCAGCAGCTTAGGAGGTGGAAACACCATATATTTT.

The chain employs TRBV7-3 and TRBJ1-5, with D unresolved. Trimming took off 5 bases at V and 5 bases at J, with 10 bases between the two ends. This CDR3 contains 13 residues. Germline V lookup: CDR1 SGHTA, CDR2 FQGTGA. Written as DNA, the CDR3 is TGTGCCAGCAGCGCGACGAGGGATCAGCCCCAGCATTTT. Its translation is CASSATRDQPQHF.

The chain is built from TRBV6-5 and TRBJ1-6; 8 bases agree with TRBD1. Germline CDR1 is MNHEY and CDR2 is SVGAGI. J lost 9 bases, V lost 2 bases, and 6 bases had no gene match. This CDR3 spans 15 amino acids. CDR3 amino acids: CASSYGGQGGSPLHF. The CDR3 region has the DNA TGTGCCAGCAGTTACGGAGGACAGGGAGGTTCACCCCTCCACTTT.

The chain recombines TRBV28 with TRBJ1-5, with no clear D. This CDR3 spans 12 amino acids. Trimming took 6 bases from V and 5 from J, leaving 8 bases between them. Looked up from germline, CDR1 is MDHEN and CDR2 is SYDVKM. The CDR3 DNA sequence: TGTGCCAGCAGCAGGTCTTATCAGCCCCAGCATTTT. Its protein product is CASSRSYQPQHF.

The V and J genes are TRBV5-6 and TRBJ2-1; D might be TRBD1 (6 bases). Trimming cost V 3 bases and J 7 bases, with 20 bases left between them. Germline V CDR1 and CDR2: SGHDT, YYEEEE. There are 16 residues in the CDR3. CDR3 amino acids: CASSSPGAVGLNEQFF. In DNA, the CDR3 is TGTGCCAGCAGCTCCCCAGGGGCGGTAGGATTAAATGAGCAGTTCTTC.

This clone was seen just once. The rearrangement uses TRBV7-9 and TRBJ2-2; a possible D gene is TRBD2 (5 bases). This CDR3 is built from 16 residues. V gave up 9 bases and J gave up 4 bases, with 21 bases separating them. The germline CDR1 and CDR2 sequences are SEHNR and FQNEAQ (reference sequence). The CDR3 nucleotides read TGTGCCAGTCCCATCCAGCGCGGGTCTACCACCGGGGAGCTGTTTTTT. It codes for CASPIQRGSTTGELFF.

The chain uses TRBV27 and TRBJ2-5; 7 bases match TRBD2. Per germline, CDR1 MNHEY and CDR2 SMNVEV (reference sequence). V lost 3 bases to trimming and J lost 4 bases; unmatched junction nucleotides: 2. CDR3 length equals 13 residues. The CDR3 is CASSFSSGETQYF. DNA of the CDR3: TGTGCCAGCAGTTTTTCTAGCGGAGAGACCCAGTACTTC.

This clone was seen once. The V and J genes are TRBV7-9 and TRBJ2-5, with 12 bases lining up with TRBD2. This CDR3 contains 15 residues. Germline loops: CDR1 SEHNR, CDR2 FQNEAQ (reference sequence). The V and J ends lost 5 bases and 7 bases, in that order; junction bases with no gene match: 8. The CDR3 reads CASSTRTSGVGTQYF. CDR3 DNA sequence: TGTGCCAGCAGCACCCGGACTAGCGGGGTGGGGACCCAGTACTTC.

CDR3 region: CASSPPEVARTIGDTQYF. CDR3 bases: TGTGCCAGCTCACCACCGGAGGTGGCAAGAACAATCGGCGATACGCAGTATTTT. The chain recombines TRBV18 with TRBJ2-3, with TRBD2 as a possible D gene (5 bases). Germline V gene sequence: CDR1 KGHSH, CDR2 LQKENI. V gave up 0 bases and J gave up 6 bases, with 22 bases separating them. This CDR3 has 18 residues.

This clone was counted once. V is TRBV10-3 and J is TRBJ1-6, with 9 nucleotides matching TRBD1. This CDR3 region has 16 residues. The germline gives CDR1 ENHRY, CDR2 SYGVKD. After removal of 0 bases from V and 8 bases from J, the junction contained 5 bases not matched to a gene. CDR3 region: CAISESTGQGYSPLHF. In DNA, the CDR3 is TGTGCCATCAGTGAGTCGACGGGACAGGGATATTCACCCCTCCACTTT.

The gene calls are TRBV28 and TRBJ2-5, with a tentative D call TRBD2 (5 bases). CDR1 MDHEN and CDR2 SYDVKM come from the germline V gene. The V end lost 5 bases, the J end lost 4 bases, and 5 bases lay between the germline ends. This CDR3 region has 11 residues. CDR3 sequence: CASSAGETQYF. The CDR3 DNA reads TGTGCCAGCAGTGCGGGAGAGACCCAGTACTTC.

This chain joins TRBV7-9 and TRBJ2-7, with a weak D call TRBD1 (6 bases). CDR3 length: 14 residues. Germline V gives CDR1 SEHNR, CDR2 FQNEAQ (reference sequence). The ends were cut back, 5 bases at V and 3 bases at J, with 14 bases in the middle. CDR3 DNA sequence: TGTGCCAGCAGCCCGGACAGATCCAACTACGAGCAGTACGTC. Its protein is CASSPDRSNYEQYV.

This chain connects TRBV6-6 to TRBJ2-3; 7 nucleotides match TRBD1. After removal of 6 bases from V and 1 base from J, the junction contained 4 bases not matched to a gene. The CDR3 spans 14 residues. CDR1 and CDR2 (germline): MNHNY, SVGAGI (reference sequence). The CDR3 loop reads CASSYDRGTDTQYF. CDR3 bases: TGTGCCAGCAGCTACGACAGGGGCACAGATACGCAGTATTTT.

The V call is TRBV7-6, the J call TRBJ1-3; 7 positions match TRBD1. Trimming at V came to 4 bases and at J to 0 bases, leaving 6 bases not matched to a gene. This CDR3 is built from 16 residues. Germline assignment: CDR1 SGHVS and CDR2 FNYEAQ. This CDR3 is CASSWGTESSGNTIYF. The CDR3 coding sequence is TGTGCCAGCAGCTGGGGGACAGAGAGCTCTGGAAACACCATATATTTT.

The rearrangement uses TRBV6-5 and TRBJ2-7; 10 bases are a match to TRBD1. CDR3 size: 14 residues. Germline assignment: CDR1 MNHEY and CDR2 SVGAGI. With 5 bases clipped from V and 6 bases from J, the junction kept 7 bases outside the gene matches. The CDR3 region has the DNA TGTGCCAGCAGTGGACAGGGACAGGGGCGCGAGCAGTACGTC. This translates into CASSGQGQGREQYV.

This chain joins TRBV18 and TRBJ1-5, with D possibly being TRBD1 (6 bases). Trimming cost V 4 bases and J 3 bases, with 10 bases left between them. There are 14 residues in the CDR3. Germline loops: CDR1 KGHSH, CDR2 LQKENI. CDR3 sequence: CASSQQGLNQPQHF. As DNA, the CDR3 is TGTGCCAGCTCACAACAGGGCCTCAATCAGCCCCAGCATTTT.

The V call is TRBV30, the J call TRBJ2-1, with 7 bases aligning to TRBD2. CDR1 GTSNPN and CDR2 SVGIG come from the germline V gene (reference sequence). The length of the CDR3 is 13 residues. V lost 1 base to trimming and J lost 10 bases; unmatched junction nucleotides: 7. The CDR3 nucleotides are TGTGCCTGGAGTGGCGCGGGGGACTACGAGCAGTTCTTC. Translated: CAWSGAGDYEQFF. Complete variable domain (other parts from reference TRBV30 and TRBJ2-1): SQTIHQWPATLVQPVGSPLSLECTVEGTSNPNLYWYRQAAGRGLQLLFYSVGIGQISSEVPQNLSASRPQDRQFILSSKKLLLSDSGFYLCAWSGAGDYEQFFGPGTRLTVL.